This T cell receptor (beta chain) was captured in a study of shared clonotypes between healthy human individuals. On the study more broadly: Three plates each covered CD4 naive and memory; CD8 naive two, CD8 memory one.

Study-wide results and limits: Sharing across four donors was highest in naive CD4 (around 5%) and lowest in memory CD8 (around 0.4%).

Comment on this clone: Its target is not known.

Researchers divided each subset's genomic DNA evenly across several immunoSEQ plates. Per the study methods: With immunoSEQ giving junction-only sequences and no quality scores, filtering differed. The repertoire was sequenced with immunoSEQ multiplex PCR; TCRdb's copy has only in-frame clones and lacks some. The V and J calls and clone size are taken from that table; D and trimming were inferred from the DNA. Of approximately 980,000 clones detected, about 80% appear once; the ten largest clones hold approximately 1.5%. The CDR3 extends over 15 amino acids. V lost 4 bases and J 1 base, leaving 12 bases between the germline ends. The V gene's germline CDR1 is SGHAT and CDR2 FQNNGV.

This TCR derives from a man aged 18 to 35 in good health. Sequencing was performed on memory CD4+ T cells sorted from blood. Subset indicated: CD45RA-negative fraction. V usage is TRBV11-2 and J usage is TRBJ2-3; D possibly matches TRBD1 or TRBD2 (5 bases each). This chain's CDR3 is CASSSGTKGTDTQYF. In DNA, the CDR3 is TGTGCCAGCAGCTCCGGGACCAAAGGCACAGATACGCAGTATTTT.